Shown below are 20 T cell receptor beta chains from a single sample sequenced in a study of shared clonotypes between healthy human individuals. It was CD45RO-negative cells, positively selected for CCR7, that made up naive CD8 cells, with terminally differentiated effector memory CD45RA+ cells excluded. Produced via immunoSEQ multiplex PCR; TCRdb's table is partial and in-frame only. In the table there are around 2,000,000 clones, about 95% of which are singletons. Sequencing was carried out using naive CD8+ T cells sorted from blood. The source is a man aged 18 to 30 in good health.

The CDR3 region has the DNA TGTGCCTGGATAACTAGCGGGCACTACAATGAGCAGTTCTTC. Protein product: CAWITSGHYNEQFF. V gene TRBV30 combines with J gene TRBJ2-1; 9 bases are a match to TRBD2. Losses at the gene ends were 4 bases for V and 3 bases for J; bases not matched to a gene: 4. Germline V gene lookup returns CDR1 GTSNPN and CDR2 SVGIG (reference sequence). This CDR3 has 14 residues.

The chain employs TRBV4-3 and TRBJ2-2; D unclear. CDR1 LGHNA and CDR2 YSLEER come from the germline V gene. The CDR3 runs 14 residues. V was cut by 1 base and J by 3 bases, with 6 bases left in between. The CDR3 sequence: CASSQGQDTGELFF. In DNA form, the CDR3 reads TGCGCCAGCAGCCAAGGGCAGGACACCGGGGAGCTGTTTTTT.

The chain employs TRBV19 and TRBJ1-2; D may be TRBD1 (6 bases). Trimming took off 2 bases at V and 5 bases at J, with 9 bases between the two ends. The CDR3 runs to 13 residues. From germline, CDR1 is LNHDA and CDR2 SQIVND (reference sequence). CDR3 sequence reads: CASSIPTGYGYTF. CDR3 nucleotides: TGTGCCAGTAGTATACCGACAGGATATGGCTACACCTTC.

In nucleotides, the CDR3 is TGTGCCAGCAGTGAAATTCGGGACAAGGCCGAGGGAGCTTTCTTT. This translates into CASSEIRDKAEGAFF. The chain carries TRBV6-1 and TRBJ1-1, with D possibly TRBD1 on 6 matching bases. This CDR3 comprises 15 residues. CDR1 MNHNS and CDR2 SASEGT come from the germline V gene. Trimming stripped 2 bases from V and 10 bases from J, with 20 bases between.

The chain is built from TRBV7-8 and TRBJ2-7, with D perhaps assigned TRBD1 or TRBD2 (5 bases each). CDR1 is SGHVS and CDR2 is FQNEAQ in the germline V gene. V was shortened by 1 base and J by 2 bases, with 9 bases between the two germline ends. The CDR3 is 14 amino acids. The CDR3 sequence: CASSLEEGPYEQYF. CDR3 coding DNA: TGTGCCAGCAGCTTAGAAGAGGGGCCCTACGAGCAGTACTTC.

The V call is TRBV2, the J call TRBJ1-4; possible D gene TRBD1, 6 bases. CDR1 SNHLY and CDR2 FYNNEI come from the germline V gene. The CDR3 is 16 amino acids. Trimming removed 3 bases at V and 5 bases at J, with 16 bases between. The CDR3 protein is CASSEGRTGRNEKLFF. As DNA, the CDR3 is TGTGCCAGCAGTGAGGGAAGAACAGGGAGAAATGAAAAACTGTTTTTT. Together with reference TRBV2 and TRBJ1-4, the CDR3 gives the full variable domain: EPEVTQTPSHQVTQMGQEVILRCVPISNHLYFYWYRQILGQKVEFLVSFYNNEISEKSEIFDDQFSVERPDGSNFTLKIRSTKLEDSAMYFCASSEGRTGRNEKLFFGSGTQLSVL.

This rearrangement joins TRBV6-1 to TRBJ1-1; D is perhaps TRBD1 (5 bases). The CDR3 is 14 amino acids. Germline assignment: CDR1 MNHNS and CDR2 SASEGT. V lost 3 bases, J lost 4 bases, and 12 bases lay in between. The CDR3, as DNA: TGTGCCAGCAGTGACAGGGTTTCGGGCACTGAAGCTTTCTTT. Its translation is CASSDRVSGTEAFF.

V is TRBV7-9 and J is TRBJ2-3, with D hard to call. This CDR3 has 13 residues. CDR1 is SEHNR and CDR2 is FQNEAQ in the germline V gene (reference sequence). Between the trimmed V and J ends, which lost 1 base and 4 bases, there was a span of 6 bases. CDR3: CASSLGAADTQYF. The CDR3 DNA follows: TGTGCCAGCAGCTTAGGGGCGGCAGATACGCAGTATTTT.

In this sample, this clone turned up once. The chain employs TRBV4-1 and TRBJ1-2; D possibly corresponds to TRBD1 (5 bases). Germline V gene sequence: CDR1 MGHRA, CDR2 YSYEKL. V was clipped by 1 base and J by 6 bases, with 21 bases between them. The CDR3 is made up of 17 amino acids. The CDR3 sequence is CASSQGVFDSSGDGYTF. The DNA for the CDR3 is TGCGCCAGCAGCCAAGGCGTTTTTGACAGTTCGGGGGATGGCTACACCTTC.

Concerning this clone: This sample includes further DNA sequences coding for the same CDR3. The V call is TRBV6-5, the J call TRBJ2-1; TRBD2 matches 11 bases. The germline V gene has CDR1 MNHEY and CDR2 SVGAGI. V dropped 6 bases and J dropped 5; count of bases not matched to a gene: 6. The CDR3 spans 15 residues. The CDR3, as DNA: TGTGCCAGCAGCCTCGGGACTAGCGGTAACAATGAGCAGTTCTTC. Amino acid sequence: CASSLGTSGNNEQFF.

The rearrangement links TRBV5-1 to TRBJ2-2; 7 bases match TRBD1. CDR3 length: 15 residues. Germline V gene data show CDR1 as SGHRS and CDR2 as YFSETQ. V was clipped by 4 bases and J by 4 bases; unmatched bases: 7. CDR3 amino acids: CASSVTGVSTGELFF. CDR3 in DNA: TGCGCCAGCAGCGTCACAGGGGTTTCCACCGGGGAGCTGTTTTTT.

V usage is TRBV29-1 and J usage is TRBJ2-7; unclear D gene. Per germline, CDR1 SQVTM and CDR2 ANQGSEA. Deletions cut 7 bases from V and 4 bases from J, with 11 bases between. CDR3 length equals 11 residues. DNA of the CDR3: TGCAGCGCCTCACTGGGGTACGAGCAGTACTTC. Translated, it gives CSASLGYEQYF.

The chain employs TRBV25-1 and TRBJ1-4; D ambiguous. This CDR3 is built from 16 residues. V lost 2 bases and J lost 4, with 14 bases in between. Germline V gives CDR1 MGHDK, CDR2 SYGVNS. Here the CDR3 reads CASSERQVRFNEKLFF. The CDR3 DNA sequence: TGTGCCAGCAGTGAAAGGCAGGTGCGATTTAATGAAAAACTGTTTTTT.

The chain has TRBV9 and TRBJ2-7, with TRBD2 matching over 10 bases. Trimming removed 3 bases from V and 4 bases from J; junction bases left unmatched: 7. This CDR3 region has 15 residues. Germline CDR1 is SGDLS and CDR2 is YYNGEE. CDR3 coding DNA: TGTGCCAGCAGCGAGGATGTGACTAGCGGGTACGAGCAGTACTTC. It codes for CASSEDVTSGYEQYF.

For this clone: The same CDR3 is also encoded by other DNA sequences in this sample. The rearrangement uses TRBV6-1 and TRBJ2-7; weak D call: TRBD2 (6 bases). V was cut by 6 bases and J by 0 bases, with 9 bases left in between. CDR3 length equals 13 residues. Germline V gene data show CDR1 as MNHNS and CDR2 as SASEGT. The CDR3 is CASRRDGSYEQYF. CDR3 DNA: TGTGCCAGCAGGCGGGACGGCTCCTACGAGCAGTACTTC.

V usage is TRBV28 and J usage is TRBJ1-5; D not resolved. The CDR3 length is 14 residues. The V end lost 6 bases, the J end lost 0 bases, and 9 bases lay between the germline ends. Germline V gene data show CDR1 as MDHEN and CDR2 as SYDVKM. Written as DNA, the CDR3 is TGTGCCAGCAGGTCGGAATATAGCAATCAGCCCCAGCATTTT. Translation: CASRSEYSNQPQHF.

The chain uses TRBV9 and TRBJ2-7; the D gene is possibly TRBD2 (5 bases). Germline values: CDR1 SGDLS, CDR2 YYNGEE. The CDR3 length is 13 residues. Trimming removed 0 bases at V and 5 bases at J, with 9 bases between. The CDR3 sequence: CASSVDEGDEQYF. CDR3 coding DNA: TGTGCCAGCAGCGTAGATGAGGGAGACGAGCAGTACTTC.

The chain is built from TRBV27 and TRBJ2-3; no firm D call. Germline V gene lookup returns CDR1 MNHEY and CDR2 SMNVEV (reference sequence). The V gene lost 0 bases and the J gene lost 2 bases, with 15 bases spanning the gap. The length of the CDR3 is 17 residues. In DNA form, the CDR3 reads TGTGCCAGCAGTTTATCGCCGTTTGCGGAAGACACAGATACGCAGTATTTT. Residues: CASSLSPFAEDTDTQYF.

This chain connects TRBV28 to TRBJ2-1, with D possibly being TRBD2 (6 bases). Germline CDR1 reads MDHEN; CDR2 reads SYDVKM. Deletions cut 4 bases from V and 3 bases from J, with 13 bases between. This CDR3 spans 15 amino acids. The CDR3 here is CASSSPSGSYNEQFF. DNA of the CDR3: TGTGCCAGCAGTTCCCCTTCCGGGAGCTACAATGAGCAGTTCTTC.

This chain uses TRBV11-2 with TRBJ1-1, with D possibly being TRBD1 (5 bases). The germline gives CDR1 SGHAT, CDR2 FQNNGV. This CDR3 is 14 amino acids long. V was shortened by 0 bases and J by 2 bases, with 7 bases between the two germline ends. The CDR3 nucleotides read TGTGCCAGCAGCTTAGATCAGGGAAACACTGAAGCTTTCTTT. As protein: CASSLDQGNTEAFF.